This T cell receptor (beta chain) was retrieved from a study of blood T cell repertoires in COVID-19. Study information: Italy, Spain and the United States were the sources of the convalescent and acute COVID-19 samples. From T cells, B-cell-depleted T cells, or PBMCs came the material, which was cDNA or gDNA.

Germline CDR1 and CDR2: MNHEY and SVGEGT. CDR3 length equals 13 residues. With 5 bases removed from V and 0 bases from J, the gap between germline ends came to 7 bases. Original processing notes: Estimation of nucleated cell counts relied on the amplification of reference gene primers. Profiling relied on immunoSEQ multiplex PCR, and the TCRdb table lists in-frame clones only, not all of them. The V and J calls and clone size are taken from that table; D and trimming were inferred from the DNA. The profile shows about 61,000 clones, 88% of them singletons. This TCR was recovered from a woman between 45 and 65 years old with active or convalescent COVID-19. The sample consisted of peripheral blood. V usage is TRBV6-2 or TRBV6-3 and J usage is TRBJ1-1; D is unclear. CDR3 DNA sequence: TGTGCCAGCAGTACTGAGATGAACACTGAAGCTTTCTTT. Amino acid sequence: CASSTEMNTEAFF.